The 21 T cell receptor beta chains below were found in one sample sequenced in a study of OX40 agonist ivuxolimab in advanced cancers. Profiled with immunoSEQ multiplex PCR; TCRdb holds only in-frame clones, not every one. This table has roughly 48,000 clones, about 87% appearing once. The input for sequencing was CD4+ or CD8+ T cells sorted from blood, taken in a trial of the OX40 agonist ivuxolimab. Source of these receptors: an adult with an advanced solid tumor such as melanoma, head and neck, liver or kidney cancer.

The chain is built from TRBV14 and TRBJ2-7; TRBD1 aligns across 7 bases. In germline, CDR1 is SGHDN, CDR2 FVKESK. V shed 2 bases, J shed 3 bases, and the junction held 4 bases outside the gene matches. CDR3 length equals 14 residues. CDR3 in amino acids: CASSQQGVDYEQYF. The CDR3 DNA reads as TGTGCCAGCAGCCAACAGGGGGTGGACTACGAGCAGTACTTC.

V usage is TRBV6-1 and J usage is TRBJ1-1; the D gene is possibly TRBD1 (6 bases). The length of the CDR3 is 15 residues. Germline V gives CDR1 MNHNS, CDR2 SASEGT. V was shortened by 6 bases and J by 3 bases, with 17 bases between the two germline ends. This chain's CDR3 is CASSRLQGWHTEAFF. CDR3 DNA sequence: TGTGCCAGCAGCCGATTACAGGGTTGGCACACTGAAGCTTTCTTT.

The chain recombines TRBV27 with TRBJ2-3; TRBD2 might be the D (6 bases). The CDR3 runs 15 residues. Trimming took off 0 bases at V and 1 base at J, with 8 bases between the two ends. CDR1 is MNHEY and CDR2 is SMNVEV in the germline V gene (reference sequence). Here the CDR3 DNA reads TGTGCCAGCAGTTTATCATCGGGGGGCACAGATACGCAGTATTTT. Translated, it gives CASSLSSGGTDTQYF.

The genes are TRBV5-6 and TRBJ1-1; 7 nucleotides match TRBD1. The germline CDR1 and CDR2 sequences are SGHDT and YYEEEE. V gave up 3 bases and J gave up 4 bases; unmatched junction bases: 9. The CDR3 totals 15 residues. The CDR3 sequence: CASSSEDRMATEAFF. For the CDR3, the DNA is TGTGCCAGCAGCTCTGAGGACAGGATGGCCACTGAAGCTTTCTTT.

The chain combines TRBV7-6 with TRBJ1-2; 8 bases are a match to TRBD1. The J segment lost 7 bases and the V segment lost 1 base, leaving 5 bases of the junction unmatched. CDR3 length: 14 amino acids. Looked up from germline, CDR1 is SGHVS and CDR2 is FNYEAQ. CDR3 in amino acids: CASSLEGQGAGYTF. The CDR3 region has the DNA TGTGCCAGCAGCTTAGAGGGGCAGGGGGCTGGCTACACCTTC.

This sequence joins TRBV19 and TRBJ2-5, with D perhaps TRBD2 (6 bases). CDR1 and CDR2 from the germline V gene are LNHDA and SQIVND (reference sequence). The CDR3 covers 13 residues. V dropped 4 bases and J dropped 4 bases, with 10 bases sitting between them. For the CDR3, the DNA is TGTGCCAGTAGTACCACGGGGGTAGAGACCCAGTACTTC. Its translation is CASSTTGVETQYF.

The rearrangement uses TRBV28 and TRBJ1-4; TRBD1 is a possible D gene (6 bases). The germline gives CDR1 MDHEN, CDR2 SYDVKM. V was clipped by 1 base and J by 8 bases, with 11 bases between them. The CDR3 totals 14 residues. The CDR3 region has the DNA TGTGCCAGCAGTTTATTTAGGGGGAACGAAAAACTGTTTTTT. Translating it yields CASSLFRGNEKLFF.

This clone was seen a single time. V and J are TRBV15 and TRBJ2-7; TRBD2 matches at 7 bases. V shed 7 bases and J 2 bases; nucleotides not matched to a gene: 8. Per germline, CDR1 LNHNV and CDR2 YYDKDF (reference sequence). There are 14 residues in the CDR3. This chain's CDR3 is CATKEGRGTYEQYF. In DNA form, the CDR3 reads TGTGCCACCAAGGAAGGGCGGGGGACCTACGAGCAGTACTTC.

The chain links TRBV19 to TRBJ1-1; no reliable D call. The CDR3 length is 12 residues. V gave up 2 bases and J gave up 4 bases, with 5 bases separating them. Per the germline V gene, CDR1 is LNHDA and CDR2 is SQIVND (reference sequence). CDR3 DNA sequence: TGTGCCAGTAGTATAAGAGGCACTGAAGCTTTCTTT. Protein sequence: CASSIRGTEAFF.

The rearrangement links TRBV6-5 to TRBJ2-3; 9 bases line up with TRBD2. The CDR3 consists of 15 residues. Per germline, CDR1 MNHEY and CDR2 SVGAGI. Unmatched junction bases numbered 4, after V lost 6 bases and J lost 0 bases. This chain's CDR3 is CASSNLAGSTDTQYF. CDR3 nucleotides: TGTGCCAGCAGCAATCTAGCGGGGAGCACAGATACGCAGTATTTT.

CDR3 protein: CASSPEAGTPETQYF. The CDR3 DNA is TGCGCCAGCAGCCCAGAGGCGGGGACCCCAGAGACCCAGTACTTC. The gene calls are TRBV4-3 and TRBJ2-5; possibly TRBD2 for D (6 bases). The CDR3 has 15 residues. V dropped 4 bases and J dropped 4 bases, with 16 bases sitting between them. Looked up from germline, CDR1 is LGHNA and CDR2 is YSLEER.

This chain links TRBV19 with TRBJ1-6, with 7 bases identical to TRBD1. V was pared by 6 bases and J by 10 bases, with 6 bases of the junction left unmatched. Germline V gene data show CDR1 as LNHDA and CDR2 as SQIVND (reference sequence). The CDR3 runs 13 residues. The CDR3 DNA is TGTGCCAGTAGCGGAGGGGGCGGCTCACCCCTCCACTTT. Translated: CASSGGGGSPLHF.

This chain joins TRBV18 and TRBJ2-1; D remains unclear. The CDR3 loop spans 15 amino acids. Trimming took 3 bases from V and 8 from J, leaving 17 bases between them. From germline, CDR1 is KGHSH and CDR2 LQKENI. In DNA, the CDR3 is TGTGCCAGCTCACCCACGACGGTTGCCTCCGATGAGCAGTTCTTC. It codes for CASSPTTVASDEQFF.

The CDR3 region is CSGGPGGRHGYTF. CDR3 DNA sequence: TGCAGCGGAGGGCCAGGGGGGAGGCATGGCTACACCTTC. V gene TRBV29-1 combines with J gene TRBJ1-2, with 7 bases lining up with TRBD1. The germline V gene encodes CDR1 SQVTM and CDR2 ANQGSEA. The length of the CDR3 is 13 residues. V shed 7 bases, J shed 6 bases, and the junction held 11 bases outside the gene matches.

This CDR3 reads CASSGTGQFEAFF. The CDR3 DNA sequence: TGTGCCAGCAGCGGAACCGGACAATTTGAAGCTTTCTTT. The J gene is TRBJ1-1, the V gene TRBV9, with TRBD1 as a possible D gene (5 bases). Deletions cut 3 bases from V and 7 bases from J, with 13 bases between. The germline V gene encodes CDR1 SGDLS and CDR2 YYNGEE. The CDR3 runs to 13 residues.

The rearrangement uses TRBV29-1 and TRBJ2-1, with 12 bases that match TRBD2. The CDR3 is 18 residues long. The V and J ends lost 6 bases and 0 bases, in that order; junction bases with no gene match: 12. Per the germline V gene, CDR1 is SQVTM and CDR2 is ANQGSEA. CDR3 protein: CSVYGLAGSRSSYNEQFF. DNA for the CDR3: TGCAGCGTCTATGGACTAGCGGGGTCCAGAAGCTCCTACAATGAGCAGTTCTTC.

The chain links TRBV9 to TRBJ2-7, with D possibly being TRBD2 (5 bases). The germline V gene has CDR1 SGDLS and CDR2 YYNGEE. Deletions cut 4 bases from V and 4 bases from J, with 12 bases between. The CDR3 covers 13 residues. The CDR3 nucleotides read TGTGCCAGCAGCCCCAGAGGGAGTTACGAGCAGTACTTC. Translation gives CASSPRGSYEQYF. Based on the CDR3 plus reference TRBV9 and TRBJ2-7, the full variable domain is DSGVTQTPKHLITATGQRVTLRCSPRSGDLSVYWYQQSLDQGLQFLIQYYNGEERAKGNILERFSAQQFPDLHSELNLSSLELGDSALYFCASSPRGSYEQYFGPGTRLTVT.

The gene calls are TRBV7-2 and TRBJ2-7, with D tentatively TRBD1 or TRBD2 (5 bases each). CDR3 length: 14 residues. Between the trimmed V and J ends, which lost 4 bases and 0 bases, there was a span of 10 bases. Germline V gives CDR1 SGHTA, CDR2 FQGNSA. The CDR3 DNA reads as TGTGCCAGCAGCTCCGCCGGGACCTCCTACGAGCAGTACTTC. Residues: CASSSAGTSYEQYF.

In DNA form, the CDR3 reads TGTGCCAGCAGCTACGAACAGGCCTACGAGCAGTACTTC. Protein product: CASSYEQAYEQYF. The rearrangement uses TRBV7-2 and TRBJ2-7; D might be TRBD1 (5 bases). Trimming cost V 4 bases and J 2 bases, with 9 bases left between them. The CDR3 loop spans 13 amino acids. Germline CDR1 and CDR2: SGHTA and FQGNSA.

The chain links TRBV30 to TRBJ1-4; 11 bases fit TRBD1. V gave up 5 bases and J gave up 7 bases; unmatched junction bases: 3. Germline assignment: CDR1 GTSNPN and CDR2 SVGIG (reference sequence). This CDR3 has 13 residues. The CDR3 sequence: CAWSGQGVEKLFF. CDR3 in DNA: TGTGCCTGGTCGGGACAGGGGGTTGAAAAACTGTTTTTT.

This clone was observed a handful of times. The chain is built from TRBV7-2 and TRBJ2-7, with D uncertain. Germline-derived CDR1 and CDR2 are SGHTA and FQGNSA. The V end lost 7 bases, the J end lost 2 bases, and 15 bases lay between the germline ends. The CDR3 loop spans 14 amino acids. The CDR3 is CASNGPLVPYEQYF. Written as DNA, the CDR3 is TGTGCCAGCAACGGGCCCCTCGTTCCCTACGAGCAGTACTTC.